The source of this T cell receptor (beta chain) is a study of blood T cell repertoires in COVID-19. Study at large: Spain, Italy and the United States supplied samples that represented acute and convalescent COVID-19.

The study drew participants aged about 18 to 90 years from 20 to 30 US areas. The study assigned cohorts using participant-reported clinical history. This clone was seen only a few times. Repertoires were generated with immunoSEQ multiplex PCR, while TCRdb's copy carries only in-frame clones and drops some. Here the sample spans 200,000 to 250,000 clones, approximately 87% being singletons. CDR3 length equals 15 residues. With 4 bases clipped from V and 5 bases from J, the junction kept 7 bases outside the gene matches. The germline gives CDR1 SGDLS, CDR2 YYNGEE. This TCR derives from a woman between 50 and 59 years old in a cohort exposed to, infected with or recovered from COVID-19 (not recorded which). V usage is TRBV9 and J usage is TRBJ2-5, with 11 bases lining up with TRBD1. Source material: PBMCs or T cells enriched from blood (not recorded which). CDR3 DNA: TGTGCCAGCAGCCCCGGGACAGGGGGGGACGAGACCCAGTACTTC. This gives the protein CASSPGTGGDETQYF. Complete variable domain (other parts from reference TRBV9 and TRBJ2-5): DSGVTQTPKHLITATGQRVTLRCSPRSGDLSVYWYQQSLDQGLQFLIQYYNGEERAKGNILERFSAQQFPDLHSELNLSSLELGDSALYFCASSPGTGGDETQYFGPGTRLLVL.